Sequencing of this T cell receptor beta chain was carried out in a study of T cell responses to AZD1222 COVID-19 vaccine. Study results and limitations: Spike-specific TCR breadth and depth both grew after two AZD1222 doses. It should be noted that donors were predominantly white British and more often female, and clonal diversity was possibly underestimated. After the peak T cell response, and only then, were repertoires sampled. Baseline seropositives among AZD1222 recipients totaled only six.

There are 19 residues in the CDR3. The J segment lost 0 bases and the V segment lost 7 bases, leaving 13 bases of the junction unmatched. Germline CDR1 MDHEN, CDR2 SYDVKM. As concerns this clone: Its antigen remains unknown.

TCRdb keeps only in-frame clones here, not all; method: immunoSEQ multiplex PCR. The table lists about 180,000 clones, 85% to 90% of them singletons. V usage is TRBV28 and J usage is TRBJ2-4; 12 bases line up with TRBD1. The input for sequencing was peripheral blood, taken on day 0 of AZD1222 vaccination. The receptor's source is an adult in good health. The CDR3 coding sequence is TGTGCCAGCACCCCCAACCGGGACAGGGGGCGTATAGCCAAAAACATTCAGTACTTC. This encodes CASTPNRDRGRIAKNIQYF. Complete variable domain (other parts from reference TRBV28 and TRBJ2-4): DVKVTQSSRYLVKRTGEKVFLECVQDMDHENMFWYRQDPGLGLRLIYFSYDVKMKEKGDIPEGYSVSREKKERFSLILESASTNQTSMYLCASTPNRDRGRIAKNIQYFGAGTRLSVL.